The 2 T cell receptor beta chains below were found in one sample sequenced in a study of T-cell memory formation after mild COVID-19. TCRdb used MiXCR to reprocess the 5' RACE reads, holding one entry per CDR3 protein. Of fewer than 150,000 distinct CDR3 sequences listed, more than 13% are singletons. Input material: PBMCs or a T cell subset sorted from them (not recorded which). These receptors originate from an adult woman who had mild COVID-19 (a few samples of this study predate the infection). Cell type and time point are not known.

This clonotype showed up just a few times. CDR3 nucleotide sequence: TGTGCCAGCAGCTTTCGGCTAGCGGGAGGACCCACAGATACGCAGTATTTT. Protein sequence: CASSFRLAGGPTDTQYF. The J gene is TRBJ2-3, the V gene TRBV5-5; TRBD2 matches at 11 bases. The CDR3 is 17 residues long. V lost 2 bases and J lost 2; bases outside the gene matches: 7. In germline, CDR1 is SGHKS, CDR2 YYEKEE (reference sequence).

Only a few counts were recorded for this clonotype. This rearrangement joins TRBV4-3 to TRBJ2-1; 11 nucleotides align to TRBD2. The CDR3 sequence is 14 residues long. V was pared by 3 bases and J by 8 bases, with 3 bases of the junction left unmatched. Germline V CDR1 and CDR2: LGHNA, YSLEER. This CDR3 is CASSQAGLADEQFF. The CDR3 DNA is TGCGCCAGCAGCCAGGCGGGACTAGCGGATGAGCAGTTCTTC.